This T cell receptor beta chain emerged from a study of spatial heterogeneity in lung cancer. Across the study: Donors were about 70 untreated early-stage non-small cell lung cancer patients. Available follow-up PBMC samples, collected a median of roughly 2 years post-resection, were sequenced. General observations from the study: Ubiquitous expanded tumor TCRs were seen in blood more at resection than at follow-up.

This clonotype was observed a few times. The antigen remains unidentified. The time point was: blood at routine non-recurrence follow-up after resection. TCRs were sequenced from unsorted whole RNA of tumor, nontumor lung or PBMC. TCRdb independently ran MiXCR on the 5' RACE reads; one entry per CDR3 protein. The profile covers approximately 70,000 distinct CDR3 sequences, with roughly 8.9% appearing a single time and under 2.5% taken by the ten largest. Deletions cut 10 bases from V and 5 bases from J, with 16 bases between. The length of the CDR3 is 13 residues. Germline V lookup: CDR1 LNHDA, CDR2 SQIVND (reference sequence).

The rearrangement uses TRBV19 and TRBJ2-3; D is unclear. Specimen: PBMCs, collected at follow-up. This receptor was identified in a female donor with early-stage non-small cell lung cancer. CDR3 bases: TGTGCCACCCCACCCCTTGCCGGAGATACGCAGTATTTT. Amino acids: CATPPLAGDTQYF.